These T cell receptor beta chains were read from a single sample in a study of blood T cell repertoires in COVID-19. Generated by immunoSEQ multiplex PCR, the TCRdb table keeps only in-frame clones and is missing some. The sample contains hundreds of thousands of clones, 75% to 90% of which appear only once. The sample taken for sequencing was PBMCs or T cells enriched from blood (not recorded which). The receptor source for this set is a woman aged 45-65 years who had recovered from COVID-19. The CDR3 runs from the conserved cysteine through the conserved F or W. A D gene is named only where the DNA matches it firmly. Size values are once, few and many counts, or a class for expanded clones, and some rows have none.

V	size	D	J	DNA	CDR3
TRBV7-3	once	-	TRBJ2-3	TGTGCCAGCAGCTTAACGTCTAGGAGAGGCACAGATACGCAGTATTTT	CASSLTSRRGTDTQYF
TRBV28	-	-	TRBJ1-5	TGTGCCAGCAGTTTCCTTTCGACAGGATTGTACAATCAGCCCCAGCATTTT	CASSFLSTGLYNQPQHF
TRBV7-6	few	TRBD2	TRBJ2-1	TGTGCCAGCAGTCTAGCGGCTAGCGGGAGCAATGAGCAGTTCTTC	CASSLAASGSNEQFF
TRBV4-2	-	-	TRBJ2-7	TGTGCCAGCAGCCAAGCTTTCCTGAGCTCCTACGAGCAGTACTTC	CASSQAFLSSYEQYF
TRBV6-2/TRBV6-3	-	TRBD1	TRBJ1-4	TGTGCCAGCAGCCCCGACAGGGTCCCTGGTGAAAAACTGTTTTTT	CASSPDRVPGEKLFF
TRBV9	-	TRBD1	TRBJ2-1	TGTGCCAGCGCACGGGTGGACAGGGCGAATGAGCAGTTCTTC	CASARVDRANEQFF
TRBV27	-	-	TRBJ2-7	TGTGCCAGCAGTTTATCGGTTAGTTACTACGAGCAGTACTTC	CASSLSVSYYEQYF
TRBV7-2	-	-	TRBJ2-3	TGTGCCAGCAGCTTAGAGGCGGGCCGCAGCACAGATACGCAGTATTTT	CASSLEAGRSTDTQYF
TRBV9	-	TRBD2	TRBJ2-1	TGTGCCAGCAGCTCCGGACTAGCGGCATACAATGAGCAGTTCTTC	CASSSGLAAYNEQFF
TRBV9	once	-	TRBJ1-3	TGTGCCAGCAGCGCCGGACAGCTCTCTGGAAACACCATATATTTT	CASSAGQLSGNTIYF